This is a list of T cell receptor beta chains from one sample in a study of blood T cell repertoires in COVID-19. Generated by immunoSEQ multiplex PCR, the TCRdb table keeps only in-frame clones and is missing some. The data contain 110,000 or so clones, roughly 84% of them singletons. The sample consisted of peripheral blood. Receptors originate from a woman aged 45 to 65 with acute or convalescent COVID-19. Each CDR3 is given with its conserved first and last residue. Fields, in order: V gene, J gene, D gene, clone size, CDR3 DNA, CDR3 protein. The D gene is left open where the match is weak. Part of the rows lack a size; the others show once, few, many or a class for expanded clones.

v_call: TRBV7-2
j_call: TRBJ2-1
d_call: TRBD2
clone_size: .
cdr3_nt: TGTGCCAGCAGCTTAGTTGTCGCAGCGGGGGGGACCTACAATGAGCAGTTCTTC
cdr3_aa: CASSLVVAAGGTYNEQFF

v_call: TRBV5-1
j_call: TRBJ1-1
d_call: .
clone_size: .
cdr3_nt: TGCGCCAGCACCTCCGGGACACCGAACACTGAAGCTTTCTTT
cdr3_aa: CASTSGTPNTEAFF

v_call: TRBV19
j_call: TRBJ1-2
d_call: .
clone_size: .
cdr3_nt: TGTGCCAGTAGTATAGGCGGGGGCGGCTATGGCTACACCTTC
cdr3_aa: CASSIGGGGYGYTF

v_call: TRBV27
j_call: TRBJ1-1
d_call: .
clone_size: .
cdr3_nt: TGTGCCAGCAGTTTACACTCTAGTATGGGGGCGAACACTGAAGCTTTCTTT
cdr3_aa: CASSLHSSMGANTEAFF

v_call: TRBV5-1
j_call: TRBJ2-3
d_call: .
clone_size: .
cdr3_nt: TGCGCCAGCAGCGATCGTCCCGGGGCAGATACGCAGTATTTT
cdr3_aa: CASSDRPGADTQYF

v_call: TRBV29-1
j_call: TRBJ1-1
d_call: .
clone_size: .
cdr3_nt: TGCAGCGTTGGCAGCGGACTGCGGGGAACTGAAGCTTTCTTT
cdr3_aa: CSVGSGLRGTEAFF

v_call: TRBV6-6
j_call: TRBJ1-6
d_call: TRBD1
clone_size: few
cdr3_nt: TGTGCCAGCAGTCGGGACAGGGCTACGGAGGGTCGTTCACCCCTCCACTTT
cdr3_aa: CASSRDRATEGRSPLHF

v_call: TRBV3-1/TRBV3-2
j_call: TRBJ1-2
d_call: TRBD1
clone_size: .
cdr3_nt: TGTGCCAGCAGCCCTTGGGACAGGAACAACTATGGCTACACCTTC
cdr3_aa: CASSPWDRNNYGYTF

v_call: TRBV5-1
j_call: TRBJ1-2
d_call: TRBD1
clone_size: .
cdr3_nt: TGCGCCAGCATCACCACCGGGACAGTGCTCTATGGCTACACCTTC
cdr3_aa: CASITTGTVLYGYTF

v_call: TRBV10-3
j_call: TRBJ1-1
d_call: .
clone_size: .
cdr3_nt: TGTGCCATCAGTGAGATGGGGCGCGGCACTGAAGCTTTCTTT
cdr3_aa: CAISEMGRGTEAFF

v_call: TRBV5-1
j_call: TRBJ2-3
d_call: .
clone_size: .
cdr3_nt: TGCGCCAGCAGCTTTCAACAATTGGGCACAGATACGCAGTATTTT
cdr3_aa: CASSFQQLGTDTQYF

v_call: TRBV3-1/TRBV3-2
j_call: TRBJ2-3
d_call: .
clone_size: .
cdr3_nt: TGTGCCAGCAGCCGTTTATCCTTGTTAACTCGGTATCCAGGGGCAGATACGCAGTATTTT
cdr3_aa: CASSRLSLLTRYPGADTQYF

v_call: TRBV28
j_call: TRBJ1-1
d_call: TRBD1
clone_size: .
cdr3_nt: TGTGCCAGCAGGACAGGGGGGATGATGGCTTTCTTT
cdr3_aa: CASRTGGMMAFF

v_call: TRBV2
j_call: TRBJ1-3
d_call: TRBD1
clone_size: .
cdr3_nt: TGTGCCAGCAGTGTAGAACAGGGGGGTACTGGAAACACCATATATTTT
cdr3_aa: CASSVEQGGTGNTIYF

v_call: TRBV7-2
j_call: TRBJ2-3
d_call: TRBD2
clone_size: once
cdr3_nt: TGTGCCAGCAGGGACGGGAGGGGGAGCTTTGCAGATACGCAGTATTTT
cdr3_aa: CASRDGRGSFADTQYF

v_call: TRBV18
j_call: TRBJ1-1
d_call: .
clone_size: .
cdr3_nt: TGTGCCAGCTCACCAGGGGCCGGCACTGAAGCTTTCTTT
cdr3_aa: CASSPGAGTEAFF

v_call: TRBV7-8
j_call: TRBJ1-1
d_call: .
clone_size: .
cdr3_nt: TGTGCCAGCAGCTTAGAGACAGGCGCTGAAGCTTTCTTT
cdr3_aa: CASSLETGAEAFF

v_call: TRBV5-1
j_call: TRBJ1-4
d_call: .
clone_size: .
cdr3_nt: TGCGCCAGCAGCTTGGGGGGGCCTAATGAAAAACTGTTTTTT
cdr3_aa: CASSLGGPNEKLFF

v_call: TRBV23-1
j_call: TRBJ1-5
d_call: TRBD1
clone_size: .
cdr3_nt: TGCGCCAGCAGTCCGCTGTCACAGGGGGCCTATCAGCCCCAGCATTTT
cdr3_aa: CASSPLSQGAYQPQHF

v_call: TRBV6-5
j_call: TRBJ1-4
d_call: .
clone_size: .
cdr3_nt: TGTGCCAGCAGGGGGCCAACTAATGAAAAACTGTTTTTT
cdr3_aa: CASRGPTNEKLFF

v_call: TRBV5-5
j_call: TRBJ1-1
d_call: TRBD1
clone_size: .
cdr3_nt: TGTGCCAGCAGCCCGGGGACAGCTCGTGAAGCTTTCTTT
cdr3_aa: CASSPGTAREAFF

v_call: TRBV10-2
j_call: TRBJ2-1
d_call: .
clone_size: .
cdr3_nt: TGCGCCAGCAATCCGGGGGGCCTAAATGAGCAGTTCTTC
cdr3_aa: CASNPGGLNEQFF